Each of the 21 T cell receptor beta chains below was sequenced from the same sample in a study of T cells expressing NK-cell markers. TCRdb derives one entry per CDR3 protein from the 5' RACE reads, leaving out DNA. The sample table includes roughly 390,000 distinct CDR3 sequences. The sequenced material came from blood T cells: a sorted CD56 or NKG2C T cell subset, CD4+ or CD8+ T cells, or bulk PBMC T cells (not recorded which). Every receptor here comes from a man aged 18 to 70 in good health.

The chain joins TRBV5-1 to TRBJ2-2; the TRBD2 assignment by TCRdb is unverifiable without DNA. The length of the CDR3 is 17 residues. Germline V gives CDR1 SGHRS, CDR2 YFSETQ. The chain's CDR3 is CASSPANSGGNTGELFF. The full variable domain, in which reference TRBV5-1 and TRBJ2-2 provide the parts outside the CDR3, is KAGVTQTPRYLIKTRGQQVTLSCSPISGHRSVSWYQQTPGQGLQFLFEYFSETQRNKGNFPGRFSGRQFSNSRSEMNVSTLELGDSALYLCASSPANSGGNTGELFFGEGSRLTVL.

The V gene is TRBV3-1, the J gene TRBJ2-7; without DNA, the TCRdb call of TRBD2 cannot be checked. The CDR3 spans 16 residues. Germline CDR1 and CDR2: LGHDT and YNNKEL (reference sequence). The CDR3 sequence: CASSQGPGLATYEQYF.

CDR3 protein: CASSRPRGGSDTQYF. The chain links TRBV28 to TRBJ2-3; TCRdb's assignment of TRBD1 cannot be checked, as there is no DNA. This CDR3 spans 15 amino acids. Per germline, CDR1 MDHEN and CDR2 SYDVKM.

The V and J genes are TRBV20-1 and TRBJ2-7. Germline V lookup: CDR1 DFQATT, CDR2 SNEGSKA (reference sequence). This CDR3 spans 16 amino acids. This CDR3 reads CSARDDPGLVSYEQYF.

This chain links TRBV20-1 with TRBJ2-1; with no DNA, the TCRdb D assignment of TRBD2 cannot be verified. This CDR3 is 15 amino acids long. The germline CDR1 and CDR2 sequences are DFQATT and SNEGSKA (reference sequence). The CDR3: CSLIRLAGLYNEQFF.

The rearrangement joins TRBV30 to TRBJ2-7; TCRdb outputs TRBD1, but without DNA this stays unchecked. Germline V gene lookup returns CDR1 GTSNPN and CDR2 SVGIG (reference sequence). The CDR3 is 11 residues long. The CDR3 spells CAVGTDYEQYF.

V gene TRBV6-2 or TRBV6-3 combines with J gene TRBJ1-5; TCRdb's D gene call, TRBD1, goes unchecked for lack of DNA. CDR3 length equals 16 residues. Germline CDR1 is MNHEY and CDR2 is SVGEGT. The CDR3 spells CASTPGGSKSGQPQHF.

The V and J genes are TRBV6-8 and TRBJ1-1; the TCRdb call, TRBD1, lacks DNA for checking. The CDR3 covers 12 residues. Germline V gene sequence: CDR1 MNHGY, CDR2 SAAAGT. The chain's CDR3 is CASSNWGFEAFF.

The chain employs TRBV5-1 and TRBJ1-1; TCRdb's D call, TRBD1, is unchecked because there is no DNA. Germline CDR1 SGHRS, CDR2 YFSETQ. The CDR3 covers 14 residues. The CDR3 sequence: CASKTGDLNTEAFF.

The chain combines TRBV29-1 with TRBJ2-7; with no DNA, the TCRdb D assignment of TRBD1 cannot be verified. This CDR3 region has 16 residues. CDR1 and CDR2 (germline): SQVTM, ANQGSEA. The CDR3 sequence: CSVVGQGTFLICEQYF.

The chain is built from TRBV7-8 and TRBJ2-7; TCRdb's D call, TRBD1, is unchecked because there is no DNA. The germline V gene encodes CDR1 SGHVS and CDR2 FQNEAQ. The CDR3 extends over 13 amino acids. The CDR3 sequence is CASSKRDGYEQYF. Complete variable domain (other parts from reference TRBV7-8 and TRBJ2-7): GAGVSQSPRYKVAKRGQDVALRCDPISGHVSLFWYQQALGQGPEFLTYFQNEAQLDKSGLPSDRFFAERPEGSVSTLKIQRTQQEDSAVYLCASSKRDGYEQYFGPGTRLTVT.

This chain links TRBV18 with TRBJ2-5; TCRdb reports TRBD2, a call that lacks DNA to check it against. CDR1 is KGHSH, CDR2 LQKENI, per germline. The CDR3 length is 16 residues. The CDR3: CASSSQTSENQETQYF.

The CDR3 loop reads CASRGQERNEQYF. The genes are TRBV6-6 and TRBJ2-7; TCRdb returns TRBD1, unconfirmable since there is no DNA. The length of the CDR3 is 13 residues. The germline gives CDR1 MNHNY, CDR2 SVGAGI (reference sequence).

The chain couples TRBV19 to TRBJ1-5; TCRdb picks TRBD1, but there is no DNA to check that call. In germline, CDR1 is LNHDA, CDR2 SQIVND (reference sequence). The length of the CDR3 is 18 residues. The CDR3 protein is CASSRTSQQGYSNQPQHF.

The CDR3 spells CASSYGTGTRNSGNTIYF. This chain uses TRBV6-5 with TRBJ1-3; the TCRdb call, TRBD1, lacks DNA for checking. The CDR3 length is 18 residues. Looked up from germline, CDR1 is MNHEY and CDR2 is SVGAGI.

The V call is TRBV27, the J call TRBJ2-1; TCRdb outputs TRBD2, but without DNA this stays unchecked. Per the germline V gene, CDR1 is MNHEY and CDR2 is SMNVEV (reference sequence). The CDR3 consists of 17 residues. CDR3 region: CASSSPVRRVVYNEQFF.

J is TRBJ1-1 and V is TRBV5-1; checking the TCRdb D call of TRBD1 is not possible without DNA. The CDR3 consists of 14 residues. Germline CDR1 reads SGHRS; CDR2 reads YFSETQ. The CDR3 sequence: CASRSGQTHTEAFF. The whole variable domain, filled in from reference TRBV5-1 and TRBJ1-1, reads KAGVTQTPRYLIKTRGQQVTLSCSPISGHRSVSWYQQTPGQGLQFLFEYFSETQRNKGNFPGRFSGRQFSNSRSEMNVSTLELGDSALYLCASRSGQTHTEAFFGQGTRLTVV.

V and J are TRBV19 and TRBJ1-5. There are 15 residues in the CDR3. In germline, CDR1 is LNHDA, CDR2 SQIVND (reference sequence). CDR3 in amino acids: CASSIDVRGSQPQHF.

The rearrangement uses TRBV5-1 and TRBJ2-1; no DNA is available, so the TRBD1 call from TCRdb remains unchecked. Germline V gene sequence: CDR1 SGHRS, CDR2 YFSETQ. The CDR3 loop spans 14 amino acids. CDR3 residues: CASSWRGGNNEQFF.

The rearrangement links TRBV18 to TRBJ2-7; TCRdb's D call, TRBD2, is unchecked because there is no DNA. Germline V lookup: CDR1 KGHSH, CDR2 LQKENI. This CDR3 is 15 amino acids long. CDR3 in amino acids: CASSRNRAPSYEQYF.

The CDR3 region is CASSESQGTEAFF. The rearrangement uses TRBV6-4 and TRBJ1-1. The CDR3 extends over 13 amino acids. Germline assignment: CDR1 MRHNA and CDR2 SNTAGT.